This T cell receptor (beta chain) was captured in a study of human T cells and chemical hapten exposure. Study-level points and caveats: Expanded TCRs showed more large CDR3 clusters than pre-sensitization or healthy control sets.

Individual cDNA molecules had unique molecular identifiers attached to them by the library. MiXCR, applied by TCRdb to the RACE reads, yields one record per CDR3 protein. The sample includes about 160,000 distinct CDR3 sequences, around 30% of them seen just once. Germline CDR1 SGHTA, CDR2 FQGNSA. The CDR3 loop spans 16 amino acids. V was shortened by 0 bases and J by 4 bases, with 13 bases between the two germline ends. The time point was: patch test 3, about 24 weeks after DPC sensitization. Stated treatment: therapeutic diphenylcyclopropenone sensitization with weekly scalp DPC. This clonotype was detected only a few times. The antigen remains undetermined.

The V and J genes are TRBV7-2 and TRBJ1-3; perhaps TRBD1 as D (6 bases). The receptor was derived from a woman aged 18-30 years with alopecia areata. Some clones in this sample may be carry-over from other donors' samples. Specimen: whole blood, collected in connection with sensitization to the hapten diphenylcyclopropenone (DPC). In DNA form, the CDR3 reads TGTGCCAGCAGCTTAGCGGAGGGGCAGGGGGGAAACACCATATATTTT. Its protein product is CASSLAEGQGGNTIYF.